Below are 12 T cell receptor beta chains sequenced from a single sample in a study of blood T cell repertoires in COVID-19. The repertoire was sequenced with immunoSEQ multiplex PCR; TCRdb's copy has only in-frame clones and lacks some. The data contain approximately 120,000 clones, more than 75% of them singletons. The sequencing sample was made of peripheral blood. Receptors were obtained from a man aged 50 or older with acute or convalescent COVID-19.

The chain uses TRBV19 and TRBJ2-2; no clear D. The CDR3 consists of 14 residues. V dropped 4 bases and J dropped 0 bases, with 6 bases sitting between them. The germline V gene has CDR1 LNHDA and CDR2 SQIVND (reference sequence). CDR3 DNA sequence: TGTGCCAGTAGTACCGCAGCGAACACCGGGGAGCTGTTTTTT. It is translated as CASSTAANTGELFF. Using reference TRBV19 and TRBJ2-2 for the parts outside the CDR3, the full variable domain is DGGITQSPKYLFRKEGQNVTLSCEQNLNHDAMYWYRQDPGQGLRLIYYSQIVNDFQKGDIAEGYSVSREKKESFPLTVTSAQKNPTAFYLCASSTAANTGELFFGEGSRLTVL.

CDR3 protein: CASSRDYRGFTDTQYF. As DNA, the CDR3 is TGCGCCAGCAGTCGGGACTACCGGGGGTTCACAGATACGCAGTATTTT. V is TRBV4-3 and J is TRBJ2-3, with 7 bases that match TRBD2. J was trimmed by 2 bases and V by 6 bases; bases with no gene match: 11. CDR1 and CDR2 (germline): LGHNA, YSLEER. The CDR3 contains 16 residues.

This sequence joins TRBV19 and TRBJ2-7; D uncertain. The CDR3 loop spans 11 amino acids. V dropped 7 bases and J dropped 1 base, with 5 bases sitting between them. In germline, CDR1 is LNHDA, CDR2 SQIVND (reference sequence). CDR3 in amino acids: CASTPSYEQYF. As DNA, the CDR3 is TGTGCCAGTACTCCTTCCTACGAGCAGTACTTC.

The V call is TRBV6-5, the J call TRBJ2-7; 8 nucleotides align to TRBD1. Germline loops: CDR1 MNHEY, CDR2 SVGAGI. This CDR3 is built from 14 residues. Trimming removed 5 bases from V and 0 bases from J; junction bases left unmatched: 3. Here the CDR3 DNA reads TGTGCCAGCAGTCGACAGGGGAACTCCTACGAGCAGTACTTC. This encodes CASSRQGNSYEQYF.

V gene TRBV10-3 combines with J gene TRBJ1-5; unclear D gene. CDR3 length equals 17 residues. Trimming removed 0 bases from V and 0 bases from J, with 12 bases in between. Per germline, CDR1 ENHRY and CDR2 SYGVKD. The CDR3, as DNA: TGTGCCATCAGTGAGTCGGGTGGGCGGGGTAGCAATCAGCCCCAGCATTTT. Amino acid sequence: CAISESGGRGSNQPQHF.

V usage is TRBV19 and J usage is TRBJ1-5; D is ambiguous. The CDR3 consists of 14 residues. Trimming cost V 0 bases and J 0 bases, with 3 bases left between them. The germline gives CDR1 LNHDA, CDR2 SQIVND (reference sequence). The CDR3 region has the DNA TGTGCCAGTAGTATAGATCTTAGCAATCAGCCCCAGCATTTT. Encoded protein: CASSIDLSNQPQHF.

The chain employs TRBV7-2 and TRBJ1-2, with D unresolved. This CDR3 spans 13 amino acids. Looked up from germline, CDR1 is SGHTA and CDR2 is FQGNSA. The V end was cut by 5 bases, the J end by 5 bases, with 12 bases between. This CDR3 is CASSGDYLYGYTF. CDR3 DNA: TGTGCCAGCAGCGGCGACTATCTTTATGGCTACACCTTC.

The gene calls are TRBV11-3 and TRBJ2-3; possibly TRBD2 for D (5 bases). Trimming shortened V by 1 base and J by 2 bases, and 7 bases separated the two germline ends. The CDR3 is 14 amino acids. Germline loops: CDR1 SGHNT, CDR2 YENEEA. CDR3 in amino acids: CASSLVTNTDTQYF. The CDR3 nucleotides read TGTGCCAGCAGCTTAGTGACTAACACAGATACGCAGTATTTT.

The chain is built from TRBV2 and TRBJ1-1; maybe TRBD1 (5 bases). There are 13 residues in the CDR3. The V end was cut by 9 bases, the J end by 2 bases, with 13 bases between. Germline loops: CDR1 SNHLY, CDR2 FYNNEI. CDR3 sequence reads: CARRTQLNTEAFF. DNA for the CDR3: TGTGCCAGACGGACACAACTAAACACTGAAGCTTTCTTT.

V is TRBV10-1 and J is TRBJ1-6; D gene unclear. Germline V gene data show CDR1 as WNHNN and CDR2 as SYGVQD (reference sequence). Trimming removed 6 bases at V and 10 bases at J, with 10 bases between. The CDR3 spans 12 residues. The CDR3 is CASSLPGSPLHF. The CDR3 DNA sequence: TGCGCCAGCAGCCTTCCAGGCTCACCCCTCCACTTT.

V and J are TRBV5-1 and TRBJ2-3, with D possibly being TRBD1 (6 bases). The V gene lost 4 bases and the J gene lost 3 bases, with 21 bases spanning the gap. Germline V lookup: CDR1 SGHRS, CDR2 YFSETQ. CDR3 size: 17 residues. The CDR3 DNA follows: TGCGCCAGCAGCCCTATTTTTGGGCAGGGGTTGACAGATACGCAGTATTTT. Amino acid sequence: CASSPIFGQGLTDTQYF. The whole variable domain, remainder taken from reference TRBV5-1 and TRBJ2-3, is KAGVTQTPRYLIKTRGQQVTLSCSPISGHRSVSWYQQTPGQGLQFLFEYFSETQRNKGNFPGRFSGRQFSNSRSEMNVSTLELGDSALYLCASSPIFGQGLTDTQYFGPGTRLTVL.

The chain carries TRBV10-2 and TRBJ1-6, with D tentatively TRBD1 (6 bases). The length of the CDR3 is 13 residues. Trimming took off 8 bases at V and 12 bases at J, with 17 bases between the two ends. The V gene's germline CDR1 is WSHSY and CDR2 SAAADI. As DNA, the CDR3 is TGCGCCAGCGGAGCCAACCAGGGGTTACCCCTCCACTTT. Translating it yields CASGANQGLPLHF.